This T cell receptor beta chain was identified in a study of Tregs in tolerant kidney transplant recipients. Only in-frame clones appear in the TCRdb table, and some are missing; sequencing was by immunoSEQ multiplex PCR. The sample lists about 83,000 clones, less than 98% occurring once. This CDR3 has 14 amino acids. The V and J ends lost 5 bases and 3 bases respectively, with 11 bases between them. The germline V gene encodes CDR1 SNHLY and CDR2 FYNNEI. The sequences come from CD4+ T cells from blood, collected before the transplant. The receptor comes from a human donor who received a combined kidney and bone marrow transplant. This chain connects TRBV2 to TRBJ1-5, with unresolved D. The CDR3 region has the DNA TGTGCCAGCAGTTTGACTGGAGACAATCAGCCCCAGCATTTT. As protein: CASSLTGDNQPQHF.